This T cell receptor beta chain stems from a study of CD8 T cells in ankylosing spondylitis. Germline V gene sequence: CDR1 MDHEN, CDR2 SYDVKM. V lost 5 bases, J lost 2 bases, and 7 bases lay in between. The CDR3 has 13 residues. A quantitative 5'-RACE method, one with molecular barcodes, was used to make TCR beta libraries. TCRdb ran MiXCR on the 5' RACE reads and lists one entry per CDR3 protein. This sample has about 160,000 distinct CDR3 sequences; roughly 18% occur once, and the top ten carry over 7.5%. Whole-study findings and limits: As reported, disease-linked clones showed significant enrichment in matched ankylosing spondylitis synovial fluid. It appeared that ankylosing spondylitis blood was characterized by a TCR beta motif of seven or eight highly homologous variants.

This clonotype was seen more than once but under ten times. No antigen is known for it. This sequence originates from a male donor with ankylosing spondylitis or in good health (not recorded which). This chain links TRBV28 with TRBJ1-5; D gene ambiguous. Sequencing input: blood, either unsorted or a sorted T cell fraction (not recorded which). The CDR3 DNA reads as TGTGCCAGCAGTCTTATAGGCAATCAGCCCCAGCATTTT. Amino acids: CASSLIGNQPQHF. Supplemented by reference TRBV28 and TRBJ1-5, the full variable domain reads DVKVTQSSRYLVKRTGEKVFLECVQDMDHENMFWYRQDPGLGLRLIYFSYDVKMKEKGDIPEGYSVSREKKERFSLILESASTNQTSMYLCASSLIGNQPQHFGDGTRLSIL.